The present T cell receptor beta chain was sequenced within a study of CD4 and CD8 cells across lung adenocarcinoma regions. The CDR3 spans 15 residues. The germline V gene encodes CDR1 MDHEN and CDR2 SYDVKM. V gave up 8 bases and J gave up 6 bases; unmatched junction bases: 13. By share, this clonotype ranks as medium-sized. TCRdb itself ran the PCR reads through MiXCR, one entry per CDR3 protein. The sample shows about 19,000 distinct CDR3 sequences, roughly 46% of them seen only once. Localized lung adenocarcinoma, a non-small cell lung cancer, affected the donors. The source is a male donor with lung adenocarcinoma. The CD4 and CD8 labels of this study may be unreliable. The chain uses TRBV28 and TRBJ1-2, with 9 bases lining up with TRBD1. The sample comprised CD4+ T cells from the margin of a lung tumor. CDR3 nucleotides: TGTGCCAGCCTTCTCGACAGGGGGGAATCCAATGGCTACACCTTC. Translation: CASLLDRGESNGYTF.